This T cell receptor (beta chain) appears in the sequencing data of a study of blood T cell repertoires in COVID-19. Clones were sequenced by immunoSEQ multiplex PCR, and TCRdb holds only the in-frame ones, with some missing. The table records 88,000 or so clones, 70% to 90% of them present only once. There are 12 residues in the CDR3. CDR1 and CDR2 (germline): LNHDA, SQIVND (reference sequence). V lost 4 bases, J lost 7 bases, and 9 bases lay in between. Sequences were obtained from peripheral blood. This rearrangement joins TRBV19 to TRBJ2-3; D gene unclear. The origin of this receptor is a man aged 55 to 70 with acute or convalescent COVID-19. The CDR3 bases are TGTGCCAGTAGTAGGGTACAGAATACGCAGTATTTT. Translation: CASSRVQNTQYF.